This TCR beta chain is from a study of regulatory T cells in long-lasting Graves disease. Study summary: Graves' patients, diagnosed recently, had received antithyroid drugs under 3 months.

The time point here: newly diagnosed GD, antithyroid drugs for less than 3 months. RNA isolated from PBMCs was used to make the TCR library. Patients were enrolled at an endocrinology department in Xi'an, China. Arm-PCR of CDR3 regions with iRepertoire HTBI primers generated TCR beta libraries. TCRdb redid the calling of the multiplex PCR reads with MiXCR, one entry per CDR3 protein. The sample lists hundreds of thousands of distinct CDR3 sequences, 13% seen once, with 8% to 10% in the top ten. This clonotype was counted a single time. Trimming left V 0 bases short and J 4 bases short, with 11 bases between. The CDR3 is made up of 14 amino acids. Looked up from germline, CDR1 is DFQATT and CDR2 is SNEGSKA (reference sequence). The same data also went into a second study, on T cells in Graves' hyperthyroidism and ophthalmopathy.

The sequence derives from a man aged 25-45 years with Graves disease. Sequenced here: peripheral blood mononuclear cells (PBMCs), sampled at new diagnosis, from a patient treated with antithyroid drugs. The chain combines TRBV20-1 with TRBJ2-3; unclear D gene. CDR3 residues: CSARDLGGADTQYF. The CDR3, as DNA: TGCAGTGCTAGAGATCTGGGTGGGGCAGATACGCAGTATTTT.